This paragraph reports one T cell receptor beta chain. No much larger clone exists at a distance of one base, and base qualities are not known. Counted from cysteine to phenylalanine, this CDR3 has 18 amino acids. The read is trimmed to its CDR3 DNA, 54 bases read in frame from base 1. This specimen comes from a study of T cells in tuberculosis (dated by TCRdb to the late 2010s). Turning to the overall study: In the study, CD1B tetramers and high-throughput TCR immunosequencing were combined to characterize T cells specific for the mycobacterial lipid antigen glucose monomycolate (GMM).

Because TCR-alpha and TCR-beta chains were sequenced unpaired, no information on chain pairing was available. The immunoSEQ multiplex PCR assay was used to generate TCR libraries, with TCR-beta and/or TCR-alpha/delta assays applied to each sample. Amplified TCR libraries were sequenced on the Illumina high-throughput platform. On the authors' methods: Clustering and dimensionality reduction were performed using pairwise TCRdist distances among GMM-specific receptors from ex vivo sorted or in vitro expanded T cells. Sequence motifs, defined by gene usage and CDR3 content, were tested for enrichment in tetramer-positive compared with tetramer-negative populations. The clones in this table, taken by TCRdb from immuneACCESS, are in-frame only. Not every clone is retained; where verified, under half of the shortfall comes from an unresolved V gene, and the cause of the rest is unknown. Clone size and the V and J calls come from that table; the DNA yielded D and trimming. The sample records 55,000 to 70,000 clones, roughly 79% of which are singletons. The top ten constitute around 13% of the sample.

After being thawed and rested overnight, PBMC were stained with GMM-loaded CD1B tetramer, a Live/Dead dye and anti-CD3, and were then sorted on a FACS Aria II. C32 glucose monomycolate purified from Rhodococcus equi was loaded onto CD1B tetramers. Before cryopreservation, the PBMC used for tetramer sorting had been depleted of CD14-expressing monocytes as part of a separate study. From each donor, about 100,000 tetramer-negative cells were also sorted and analyzed side by side with the tetramer-positive cells. GMM-loaded CD1B tetramers were used to sort antigen-specific T cells from a handful of healthy South African adults. On the study overall, not on this receptor specifically: The stringent sort gate may have missed T cells binding the CD1B-GMM tetramer with low affinity.

This receptor was obtained from an adult woman with latent tuberculosis. This chain is built from TRBV21-1 and TRBJ2-3; TRBD2, as called in the table, went unchecked against the DNA. TRBV21-1 is recorded as a pseudogene. Material: CD1b-GMM tetramer-negative cells sorted from PBMCs. The cell subset or site label, read with the paper, signifies: T cells not binding CD1B-GMM tetramer, sorted from same donor. CDR3 reads: CASSKVDGGSAGTDTQYF. At the DNA level, the sequence is TGTGCCAGCAGCAAAGTGGACGGTGGGTCAGCGGGGACAGATACGCAGTATTTT.